The 26 T cell receptor beta chains given below trace back to one sample, sequenced in a study of blood T cells in healthy people across ages. Combining a sample-barcoded 5' primer with a J-beta primer mix, a second PCR ran for about 6 to 12 cycles. In TCRdb, the 5' RACE reads were re-called with MiXCR into one record per CDR3 protein. This table holds 700,000 or so distinct CDR3 sequences, about 20% found once. Sequencing was done on a sample of blood. The receptors originated from a man aged 70 or older in good health.

This clonotype was found a few times. This chain connects TRBV6-2 or TRBV6-3 to TRBJ2-5; 9 bases line up with TRBD2. The CDR3 has 15 amino acids. Losses at the gene ends were 2 bases for V and 4 bases for J; bases not matched to a gene: 5. Germline CDR1 MNHEY, CDR2 SVGEGT. The CDR3 loop is CASSYVRGGVETQYF. CDR3 nucleotides: TGTGCCAGCAGTTACGTGCGGGGGGGCGTAGAGACCCAGTACTTC.

This clonotype was detected a few times. This rearrangement joins TRBV7-9 to TRBJ2-5; 11 bases fit TRBD2. The CDR3 has 17 residues. V shed 7 bases, J shed 0 bases, and the junction held 10 bases outside the gene matches. The germline gives CDR1 SEHNR, CDR2 FQNEAQ (reference sequence). CDR3 sequence: CASNYPSGGPYQETQYF. The CDR3 coding sequence is TGTGCCAGCAACTACCCTAGCGGGGGGCCGTACCAAGAGACCCAGTACTTC.

This chain uses TRBV4-2 with TRBJ2-7, with unresolved D. V was cut by 1 base and J by 4 bases, with 11 bases left in between. The germline V gene has CDR1 LGHNA and CDR2 YNFKEQ. The CDR3 extends over 14 amino acids. The CDR3 spells CASSQGEQTYEQYF. The DNA of the CDR3 is TGTGCCAGCAGCCAAGGAGAGCAGACTTACGAGCAGTACTTC.

The V call is TRBV9, the J call TRBJ2-7; tentatively, D is TRBD2 (6 bases). Trimming took off 0 bases at V and 0 bases at J, with 10 bases between the two ends. CDR3 length: 15 amino acids. CDR1 SGDLS and CDR2 YYNGEE come from the germline V gene. The CDR3 sequence: CASSVGSGPSYEQYF. The CDR3 DNA is TGTGCCAGCAGCGTAGGAAGCGGGCCCTCCTACGAGCAGTACTTC.

This clonotype was found a few times. The chain combines TRBV12-3 or TRBV12-4 with TRBJ1-5; D is unclear. V lost 6 bases and J 0 bases, leaving 9 bases between the germline ends. The CDR3 consists of 14 residues. The CDR3 nucleotides are TGTGCCAGCAGGCGAGACACTAGCAATCAGCCCCAGCATTTT. Protein: CASRRDTSNQPQHF.

This clonotype has at least ten counts. The V call is TRBV6-6, the J call TRBJ2-3, with a weak D call TRBD2 (5 bases). The germline V gene has CDR1 MNHNY and CDR2 SVGAGI (reference sequence). V lost 7 bases and J 6 bases, leaving 14 bases between the germline ends. This CDR3 region has 13 residues. The CDR3 nucleotides are TGTGCCAGCACCCCCCCGGGGATGGATACGCAGTATTTT. The encoded protein is CASTPPGMDTQYF.

The chain is built from TRBV3-1 and TRBJ1-2; no definite D call. The CDR3 is 14 residues long. The V gene lost 0 bases and the J gene lost 8 bases, with 13 bases spanning the gap. Germline V gene data show CDR1 as LGHDT and CDR2 as YNNKEL (reference sequence). CDR3 nucleotides: TGTGCCAGCAGCCAAGATCTTAGCGGGAGCGGCTACACCTTC. This encodes CASSQDLSGSGYTF.

CDR3 region: CASSQEWGSFKNIQYF. The CDR3 region has the DNA TGCGCCAGCAGCCAAGAATGGGGGTCGTTCAAAAACATTCAGTACTTC. The chain links TRBV4-3 to TRBJ2-4; D may be TRBD1 or TRBD2 (5 bases each). The CDR3 consists of 16 residues. V was pared by 0 bases and J by 3 bases, with 12 bases between. CDR1 LGHNA and CDR2 YSLEER come from the germline V gene.

This clonotype was detected only a few times. The CDR3 nucleotides are TGTGCCAGCAGCCCGCGGGACACCAGTGGCTACACCTTC. Amino acids: CASSPRDTSGYTF. The chain joins TRBV7-8 to TRBJ1-2, with D possibly being TRBD1 (6 bases). Germline CDR1 is SGHVS and CDR2 is FQNEAQ. The CDR3 loop spans 13 amino acids. Trimming left V 5 bases short and J 7 bases short, with 14 bases between.

V and J are TRBV20-1 and TRBJ2-1; the D is unclear. This CDR3 is 11 amino acids long. The V gene lost 6 bases and the J gene lost 5 bases, with 8 bases spanning the gap. Germline V gene data show CDR1 as DFQATT and CDR2 as SNEGSKA (reference sequence). Here the CDR3 reads CSARTHNEQFF. The CDR3 DNA reads TGCAGTGCCCGGACCCACAATGAGCAGTTCTTC.

The chain joins TRBV12-3 or TRBV12-4 to TRBJ1-2; D unresolved. V gave up 4 bases and J gave up 4 bases, with 10 bases separating them. The CDR3 contains 13 residues. The CDR3 nucleotides are TGTGCCAGCAGTTCCCTTGACGGCTATGGCTACACCTTC. This gives the protein CASSSLDGYGYTF.

This clonotype was picked up a small number of times. V is TRBV5-1 and J is TRBJ2-1, with 8 bases that match TRBD2. Germline assignment: CDR1 SGHRS and CDR2 YFSETQ. This CDR3 is built from 15 residues. J gave up 5 bases and V 2 bases, and 6 bases lay outside the gene matches. The CDR3 DNA follows: TGCGCCAGCAGCTTCGGCGGGAGGACCAACAATGAGCAGTTCTTC. It is translated as CASSFGGRTNNEQFF.

This clonotype showed up many times. This chain connects TRBV7-8 to TRBJ1-1; D unresolved. Trimming removed 5 bases at V and 0 bases at J, with 10 bases between. The CDR3 covers 14 residues. CDR1 SGHVS and CDR2 FQNEAQ come from the germline V gene. CDR3 sequence: CASSELYMNTEAFF. CDR3 DNA: TGTGCCAGCAGCGAACTATACATGAACACTGAAGCTTTCTTT.

This clonotype was detected only a few times. This clone may be a read error of a much larger clone one base away. Since no conserved phenylalanine or tryptophan closes the CDR3, a read error is the likely cause. No DNA is shown, since the ends of the CDR3 on it are uncertain; the CDR3 is the one TCRdb lists. The rearrangement joins TRBV21-1 to TRBJ2-4; TRBD1, the table's D call, lacks a check against the DNA. TRBV21-1 is a known pseudogene. A total of 12 residues make up the CDR3, ends included. CDR3 sequence reads: CASRKDGDIQYL.

The V gene is TRBV11-2, the J gene TRBJ2-3; the D gene could be TRBD1 or TRBD2 (5 bases each). V was trimmed by 4 bases and J by 4 bases, leaving 9 bases between them. Germline-derived CDR1 and CDR2 are SGHAT and FQNNGV. This CDR3 spans 13 amino acids. The CDR3 DNA is TGTGCCAGCAGCTGGGACCGGGCAGATACGCAGTATTTT. Protein sequence: CASSWDRADTQYF.

The chain is built from TRBV20-1 and TRBJ2-5; 8 bases agree with TRBD2. CDR1 DFQATT and CDR2 SNEGSKA come from the germline V gene (reference sequence). V dropped 3 bases and J dropped 3; count of bases not matched to a gene: 9. The CDR3 sequence is 15 residues long. Written as DNA, the CDR3 is TGCAGTGCTAGTAAAAGCGGGGGACAAGAAGAGACCCAGTACTTC. The encoded protein is CSASKSGGQEETQYF.

The chain is built from TRBV3-1 and TRBJ2-5, with D perhaps TRBD2 (5 bases). V was pared by 4 bases and J by 0 bases, with 15 bases between. Germline CDR1 and CDR2: LGHDT and YNNKEL (reference sequence). This CDR3 has 16 amino acids. CDR3 residues: CASSLRTVGDQETQYF. DNA for the CDR3: TGTGCCAGCAGCCTACGCACCGTGGGAGACCAAGAGACCCAGTACTTC.

The gene calls are TRBV19 and TRBJ2-7; 12 nucleotides line up with TRBD2. The DNA end is a closer match to TRBJ2-1, so the J assignment may be wrong. Germline V gene lookup returns CDR1 LNHDA and CDR2 SQIVND (reference sequence). The CDR3 spans 17 residues. DNA of the CDR3: TGTGCCAGTAGTTACCTCTTACTAGCGGGAGGTTACAATGAGCAGTTCTTC. The encoded protein is CASSYLLLAGGYNEQFF.

This clonotype showed up just a few times. The V and J genes are TRBV7-2 and TRBJ2-5; tentative D call: TRBD2 (5 bases). The CDR3 sequence is 14 residues long. Germline V CDR1 and CDR2: SGHTA, FQGNSA. With 1 base removed from V and 9 bases from J, the gap between germline ends came to 15 bases. This chain's CDR3 is CASSLDFGMRAQYF. In nucleotides, the CDR3 is TGTGCCAGCAGCTTAGATTTTGGGATGAGGGCCCAGTACTTC.

V gene TRBV5-1 combines with J gene TRBJ1-1; D unresolved. CDR1 SGHRS and CDR2 YFSETQ come from the germline V gene. This CDR3 has 15 amino acids. Trimming pared 2 bases from V and 1 base from J, leaving 12 bases between. The DNA of the CDR3 is TGCGCCAGCAGCTTCAGCCAACCCGAGAACACTGAAGCTTTCTTT. It codes for CASSFSQPENTEAFF. Full variable domain (missing parts from reference TRBV5-1 and TRBJ1-1): KAGVTQTPRYLIKTRGQQVTLSCSPISGHRSVSWYQQTPGQGLQFLFEYFSETQRNKGNFPGRFSGRQFSNSRSEMNVSTLELGDSALYLCASSFSQPENTEAFFGQGTRLTVV.

The chain employs TRBV7-3 and TRBJ2-4, with TRBD1 identical over 11 bases. V shed 5 bases and J 9 bases; nucleotides not matched to a gene: 6. Germline CDR1 reads SGHTA; CDR2 reads FQGTGA. The CDR3 runs 14 residues. The CDR3 nucleotides read TGTGCCAGCAGCCCAGGACAGGGGGCTTTCATTCAGTACTTC. Its protein is CASSPGQGAFIQYF.

This chain joins TRBV30 and TRBJ2-1; D is possibly TRBD2 (5 bases). This CDR3 has 16 amino acids. Germline CDR1 reads GTSNPN; CDR2 reads SVGIG (reference sequence). With 0 bases removed from V and 6 bases from J, the gap between germline ends came to 18 bases. CDR3 in amino acids: CAWSVPGIKGANEQFF. The CDR3 coding sequence is TGTGCCTGGAGTGTACCTGGGATTAAGGGAGCCAATGAGCAGTTCTTC.

This clonotype was recorded a few times. The chain joins TRBV5-1 to TRBJ1-5; D gene ambiguous. The CDR3 consists of 13 residues. Germline values: CDR1 SGHRS, CDR2 YFSETQ. V was trimmed by 0 bases and J by 7 bases, leaving 8 bases between them. Here the CDR3 DNA reads TGCGCCAGCAGCTTGGACGCTGGGCAGCCCCAGCATTTT. Its translation: CASSLDAGQPQHF.

In regard to this clonotype: A read error is possible here, since a much larger clone lies one base away. The rearrangement links TRBV11-2 to TRBJ2-7; weak D call: TRBD2 (6 bases). Germline CDR1 and CDR2: SGHAT and FQNNGV. CDR3 length equals 14 residues. CDR3 in amino acids: CASGFRRAPNEQYF. In DNA, the CDR3 is TGTGCCAGCGGCTTTAGGAGGGCCCCTAACGAGCAGTACTTC.

This clonotype came up many times. The chain couples TRBV2 to TRBJ2-1; tentative D call: TRBD1 (6 bases). From germline, CDR1 is SNHLY and CDR2 FYNNEI. This CDR3 is 12 amino acids long. Trimming took off 6 bases at V and 4 bases at J, with 7 bases between the two ends. The CDR3 spells CASRGQYNEQFF. The CDR3 DNA reads TGTGCCAGCAGAGGACAGTACAATGAGCAGTTCTTC.

In its sample, this clonotype was seen many times. V is TRBV24-1 and J is TRBJ2-1; no reliable D call. This CDR3 region has 12 residues. V was clipped by 7 bases and J by 5 bases, with 8 bases between them. Germline CDR1 KGHDR, CDR2 SFDVKD. The CDR3 DNA reads TGTGCCACCAGGGCTGGGCACAATGAGCAGTTCTTC. Translation: CATRAGHNEQFF.